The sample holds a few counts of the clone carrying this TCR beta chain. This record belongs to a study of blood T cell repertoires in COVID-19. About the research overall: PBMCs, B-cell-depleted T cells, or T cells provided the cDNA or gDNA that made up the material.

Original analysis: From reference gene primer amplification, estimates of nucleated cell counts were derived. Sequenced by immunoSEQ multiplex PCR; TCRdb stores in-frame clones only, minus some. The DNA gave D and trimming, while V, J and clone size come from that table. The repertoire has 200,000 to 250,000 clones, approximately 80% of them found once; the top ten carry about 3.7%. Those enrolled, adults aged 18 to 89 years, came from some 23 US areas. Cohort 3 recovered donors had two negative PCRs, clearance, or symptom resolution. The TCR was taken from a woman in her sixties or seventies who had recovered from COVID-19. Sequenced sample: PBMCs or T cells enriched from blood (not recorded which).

As DNA, the CDR3 is TGCGCCAGCAGCTCAGCAGGAACTTCTGGAAACACCATATATTTT. This encodes CASSSAGTSGNTIYF. The V call is TRBV5-1, the J call TRBJ1-3; D not certain. The germline CDR1 and CDR2 sequences are SGHRS and YFSETQ. Trimming shortened V by 3 bases and J by 1 base, and 11 bases separated the two germline ends. This CDR3 region has 15 residues. The full variable domain, in which reference TRBV5-1 and TRBJ1-3 provide the parts outside the CDR3, is KAGVTQTPRYLIKTRGQQVTLSCSPISGHRSVSWYQQTPGQGLQFLFEYFSETQRNKGNFPGRFSGRQFSNSRSEMNVSTLELGDSALYLCASSSAGTSGNTIYFGEGSWLTVV.